This T cell receptor (beta chain) derives from a study of post-analysis software for immune sequencing data. Study-wide points: Roughly 5 TRBV segments, TRBV5-6, TRBV5-1 and TRBV20-1 among them, were found more frequent in patients than controls. Compared against controls, patients with multiple sclerosis displayed significantly lower normalized Chao1 diversity.

Tagging with unique molecular identifiers was a feature of the TCR beta cDNA libraries. The yield from roughly 1 to 10 million T cells was around 500,000 cDNA molecules in total. MiXCR was run by TCRdb on the PCR reads, yielding one entry per CDR3 protein. The sample lists hundreds of thousands of distinct CDR3 sequences, 55% to 60% occurring once. Note on this clonotype: Its antigen is currently unknown.

CDR3 size: 14 residues. With V trimmed by 6 bases and J by 0 bases, 8 bases remained unmatched. In germline, CDR1 is SQVTM, CDR2 ANQGSEA. The TCR sequence derives from a girl aged 2-9 years with multiple sclerosis. V usage is TRBV29-1 and J usage is TRBJ2-7; 7 bases agree with TRBD2. The sequenced sample was blood. The CDR3 is CSVVRLADSYEQYF. The CDR3 DNA follows: TGCAGCGTGGTGCGGCTAGCGGACTCCTACGAGCAGTACTTC.